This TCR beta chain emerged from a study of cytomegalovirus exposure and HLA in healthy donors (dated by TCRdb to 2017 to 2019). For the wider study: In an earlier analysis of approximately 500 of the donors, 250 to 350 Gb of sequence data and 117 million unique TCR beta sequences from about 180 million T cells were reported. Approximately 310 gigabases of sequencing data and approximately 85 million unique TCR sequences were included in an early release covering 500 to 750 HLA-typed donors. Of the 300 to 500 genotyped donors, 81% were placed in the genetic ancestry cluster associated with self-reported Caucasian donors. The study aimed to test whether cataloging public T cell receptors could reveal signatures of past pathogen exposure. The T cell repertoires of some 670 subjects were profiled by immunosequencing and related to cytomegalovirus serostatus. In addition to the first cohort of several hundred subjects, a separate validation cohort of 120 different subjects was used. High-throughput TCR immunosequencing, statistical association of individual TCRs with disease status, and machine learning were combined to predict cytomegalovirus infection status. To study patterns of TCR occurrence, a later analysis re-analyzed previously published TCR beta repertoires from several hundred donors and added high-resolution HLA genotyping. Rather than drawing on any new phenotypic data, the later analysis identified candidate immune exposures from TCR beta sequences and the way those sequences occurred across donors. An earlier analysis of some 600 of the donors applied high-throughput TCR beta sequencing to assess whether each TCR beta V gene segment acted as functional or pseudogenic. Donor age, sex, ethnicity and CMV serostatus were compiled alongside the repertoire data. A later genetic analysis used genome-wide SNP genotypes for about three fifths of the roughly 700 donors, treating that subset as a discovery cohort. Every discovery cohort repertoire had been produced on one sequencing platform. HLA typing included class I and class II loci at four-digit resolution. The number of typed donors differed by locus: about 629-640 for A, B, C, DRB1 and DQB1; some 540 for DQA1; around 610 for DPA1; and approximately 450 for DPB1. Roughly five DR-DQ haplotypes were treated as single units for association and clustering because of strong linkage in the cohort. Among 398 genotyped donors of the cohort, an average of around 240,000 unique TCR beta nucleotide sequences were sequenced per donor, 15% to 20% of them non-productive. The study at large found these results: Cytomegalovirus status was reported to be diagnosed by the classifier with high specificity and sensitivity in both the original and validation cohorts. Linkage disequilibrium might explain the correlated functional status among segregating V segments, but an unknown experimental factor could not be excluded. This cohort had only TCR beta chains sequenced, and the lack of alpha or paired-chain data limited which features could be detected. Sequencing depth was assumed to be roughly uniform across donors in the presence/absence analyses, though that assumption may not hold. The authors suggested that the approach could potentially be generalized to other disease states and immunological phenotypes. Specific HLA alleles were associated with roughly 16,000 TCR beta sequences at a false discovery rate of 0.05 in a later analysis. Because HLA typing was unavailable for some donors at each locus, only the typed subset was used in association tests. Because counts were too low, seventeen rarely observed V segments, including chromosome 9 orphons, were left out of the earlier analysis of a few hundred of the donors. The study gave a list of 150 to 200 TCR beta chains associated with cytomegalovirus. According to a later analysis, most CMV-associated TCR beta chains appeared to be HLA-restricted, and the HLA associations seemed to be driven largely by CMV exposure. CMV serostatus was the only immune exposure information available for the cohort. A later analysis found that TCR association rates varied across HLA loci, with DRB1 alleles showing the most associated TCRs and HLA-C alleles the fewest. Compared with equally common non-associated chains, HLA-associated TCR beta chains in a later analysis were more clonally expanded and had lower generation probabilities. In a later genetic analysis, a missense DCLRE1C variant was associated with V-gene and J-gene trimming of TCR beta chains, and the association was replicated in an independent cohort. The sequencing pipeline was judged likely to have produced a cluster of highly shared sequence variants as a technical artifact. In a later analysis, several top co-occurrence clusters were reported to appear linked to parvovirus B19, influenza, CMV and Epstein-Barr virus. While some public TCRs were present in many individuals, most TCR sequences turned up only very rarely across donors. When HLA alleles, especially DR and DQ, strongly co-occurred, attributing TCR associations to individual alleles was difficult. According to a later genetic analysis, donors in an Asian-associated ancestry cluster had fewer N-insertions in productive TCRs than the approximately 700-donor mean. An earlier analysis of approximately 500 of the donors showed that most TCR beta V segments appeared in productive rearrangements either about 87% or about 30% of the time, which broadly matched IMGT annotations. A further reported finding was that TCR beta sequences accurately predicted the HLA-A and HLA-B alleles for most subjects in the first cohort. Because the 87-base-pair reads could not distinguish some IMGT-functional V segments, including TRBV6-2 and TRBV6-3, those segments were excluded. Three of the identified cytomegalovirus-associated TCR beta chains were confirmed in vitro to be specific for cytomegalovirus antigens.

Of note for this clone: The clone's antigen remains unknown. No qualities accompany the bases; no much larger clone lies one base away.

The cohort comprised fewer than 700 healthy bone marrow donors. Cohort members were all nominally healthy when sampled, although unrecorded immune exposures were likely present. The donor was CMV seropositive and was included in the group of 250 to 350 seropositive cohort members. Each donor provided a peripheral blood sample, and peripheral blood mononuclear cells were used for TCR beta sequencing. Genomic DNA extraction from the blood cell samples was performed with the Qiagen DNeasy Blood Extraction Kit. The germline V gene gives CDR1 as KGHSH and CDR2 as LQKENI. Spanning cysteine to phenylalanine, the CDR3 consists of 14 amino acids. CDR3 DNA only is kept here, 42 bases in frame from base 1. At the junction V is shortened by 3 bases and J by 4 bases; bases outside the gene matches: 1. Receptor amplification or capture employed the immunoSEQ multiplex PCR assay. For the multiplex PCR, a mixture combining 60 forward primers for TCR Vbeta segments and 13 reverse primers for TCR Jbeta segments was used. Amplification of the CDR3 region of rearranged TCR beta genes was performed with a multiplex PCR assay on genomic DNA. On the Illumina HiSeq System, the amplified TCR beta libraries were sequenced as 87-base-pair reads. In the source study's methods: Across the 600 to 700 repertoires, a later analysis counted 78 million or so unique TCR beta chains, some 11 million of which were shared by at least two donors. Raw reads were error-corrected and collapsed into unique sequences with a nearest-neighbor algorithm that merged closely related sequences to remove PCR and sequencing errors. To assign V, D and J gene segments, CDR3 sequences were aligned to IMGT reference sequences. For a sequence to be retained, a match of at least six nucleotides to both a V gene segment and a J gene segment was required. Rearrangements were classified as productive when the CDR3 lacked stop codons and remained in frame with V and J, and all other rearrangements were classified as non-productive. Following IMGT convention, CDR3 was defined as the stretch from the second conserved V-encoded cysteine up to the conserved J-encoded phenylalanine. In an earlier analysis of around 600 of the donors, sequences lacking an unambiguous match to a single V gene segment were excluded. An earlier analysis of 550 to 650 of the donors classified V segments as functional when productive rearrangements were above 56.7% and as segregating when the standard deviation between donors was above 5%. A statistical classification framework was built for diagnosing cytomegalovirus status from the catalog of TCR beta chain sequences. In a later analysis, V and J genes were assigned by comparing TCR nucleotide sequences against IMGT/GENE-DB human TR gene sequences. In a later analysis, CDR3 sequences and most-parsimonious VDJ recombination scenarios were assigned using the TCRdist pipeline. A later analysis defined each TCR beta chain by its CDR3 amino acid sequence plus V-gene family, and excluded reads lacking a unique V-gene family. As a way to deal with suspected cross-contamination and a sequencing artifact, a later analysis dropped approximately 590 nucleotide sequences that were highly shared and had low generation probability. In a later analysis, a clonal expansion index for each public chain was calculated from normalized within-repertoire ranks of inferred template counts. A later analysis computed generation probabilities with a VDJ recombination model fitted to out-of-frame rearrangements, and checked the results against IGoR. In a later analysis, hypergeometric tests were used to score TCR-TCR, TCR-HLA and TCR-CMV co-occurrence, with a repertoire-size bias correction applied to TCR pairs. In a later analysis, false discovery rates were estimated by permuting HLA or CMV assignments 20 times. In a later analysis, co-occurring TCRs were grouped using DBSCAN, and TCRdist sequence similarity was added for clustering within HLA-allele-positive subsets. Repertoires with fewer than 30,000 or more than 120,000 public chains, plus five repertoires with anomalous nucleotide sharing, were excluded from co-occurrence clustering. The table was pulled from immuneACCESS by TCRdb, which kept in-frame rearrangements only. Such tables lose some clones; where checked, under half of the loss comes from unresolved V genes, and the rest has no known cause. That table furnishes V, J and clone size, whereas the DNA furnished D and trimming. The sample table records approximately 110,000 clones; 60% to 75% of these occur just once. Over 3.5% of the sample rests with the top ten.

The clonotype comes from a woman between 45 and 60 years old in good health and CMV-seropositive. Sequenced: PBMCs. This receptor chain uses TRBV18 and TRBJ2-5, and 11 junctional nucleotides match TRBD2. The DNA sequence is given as TGTGCCAGCTCACCCACTAGCGGGGGAGAGACCCAGTACTTC. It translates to CASSPTSGGETQYF.